Only a few counts were recorded for the clone carrying this TCR beta chain. Its antigen is not known. Germline lookup yields CDR1 SNHLY and CDR2 FYNNEI. V lost 6 bases and J lost 0, with 10 bases in between. The CDR3 spans 14 residues. The record originates from a study of CD8+ T cells in alopecia areata. Across the study: For the treated group, dosing was oral tofacitinib at 5 to 10 mg twice daily. Broader study findings: A large proportion of expanded lesional clones were detected persisting in scalp and blood during tofacitinib. Greater clonality was observed in lesional scalp samples, especially alopecia totalis/universalis, versus normal scalp. Among the top 100, expanded CD8+ clones were significantly decreased by tofacitinib, as was scalp clonality.

Treatment given: oral pan-JAK inhibitor, 5-10 mg twice daily. Following extraction, RNA underwent reverse transcription to cDNA, which served as the sequencing template. The repertoire was sequenced with immunoSEQ multiplex PCR; TCRdb's copy has only in-frame clones and lacks some. The sample carries approximately 300,000 clones, 58% recorded once. V is TRBV2 and J is TRBJ2-3; no reliable D call. Sample: CD4+ T cells sorted from blood, taken at week 24, from a patient treated with tofacitinib. The TCR was taken from a human donor with alopecia areata. This chain's CDR3 is CASRATTSTDTQYF. The CDR3 bases are TGTGCCAGCAGAGCAACAACTAGCACAGATACGCAGTATTTT.